A single sample gave rise to the 32 T cell receptor beta chains below, sequenced in a study of CD8 T cells in Susac syndrome. It was with random hexamers that about 0.45 to 1 ug RNA was reverse transcribed. TCRdb reprocessed the immunoSEQ multiplex PCR reads with MiXCR, giving one entry per CDR3 protein. This table holds about 150,000 distinct CDR3 sequences, 85% to 95% found once. Sequencing used CD4+ T cells from PBMCs. These receptor sequences come from a human donor with Susac syndrome.

J is TRBJ1-6 and V is TRBV27; D may be TRBD1 (6 bases). The CDR3 is made up of 15 amino acids. Germline lookup yields CDR1 MNHEY and CDR2 SMNVEV (reference sequence). Trimming cost V 2 bases and J 2 bases, with 7 bases left between them. Written as DNA, the CDR3 is TGTGCCAGCAGTTTACAGGGGACCTATAATTCACCCCTCCACTTT. Residues: CASSLQGTYNSPLHF.

For this clonotype: A junction boundary mismatches the germline segment, possibly from a read error. V usage is TRBV4-1 and J usage is TRBJ2-7; D is perhaps TRBD1 (5 bases). The CDR3 consists of 13 residues. Germline assignment: CDR1 MGHRA and CDR2 YSYEKL. The CDR3 loop reads CASGQGNGYEQYF. The CDR3 DNA follows: TGCGCCAGCGGCCAGGGAAATGGCTACGAGCAGTACTTC.

The chain carries TRBV7-2 and TRBJ2-3; possibly TRBD1 for D (6 bases). The CDR3 contains 13 residues. Germline CDR1 reads SGHTA; CDR2 reads FQGNSA. V shed 5 bases and J shed 9 bases, with 15 bases lying between them. The CDR3 protein is CASSGLAQGTQYF. DNA of the CDR3: TGTGCCAGCAGCGGTTTGGCACAGGGAACGCAGTATTTT. The variable domain in full, completed from reference TRBV7-2 and TRBJ2-3, reads GAGVSQSPSNKVTEKGKDVELRCDPISGHTALYWYRQSLGQGLEFLIYFQGNSAPDKSGLPSDRFSAERTGGSVSTLTIQRTQQEDSAVYLCASSGLAQGTQYFGPGTRLTVL.

This clonotype was recorded only once. The V call is TRBV29-1, the J call TRBJ2-1; possibly TRBD1 or TRBD2 for D (6 bases each). The CDR3 covers 14 residues. The germline gives CDR1 SQVTM, CDR2 ANQGSEA. The germline V and J ends were trimmed by 5 bases and 5 bases, with 16 bases remaining between them. The CDR3 DNA follows: TGCAGCGTTTGGGGGCGCAGGGAGGACAATGAGCAGTTCTTC. This sequence encodes CSVWGRREDNEQFF.

The rearrangement links TRBV15 to TRBJ2-2; D not certain. V was pared by 3 bases and J by 7 bases, with 12 bases between. This CDR3 spans 14 amino acids. The V gene's germline CDR1 is LNHNV and CDR2 YYDKDF (reference sequence). The CDR3 DNA is TGTGCCACCAGCAGGGACGGCTCGGTCGGGGAGCTGTTTTTT. Translating gives CATSRDGSVGELFF.

The V gene is TRBV3-1, the J gene TRBJ2-3; D ambiguous. The V end was cut by 1 base, the J end by 5 bases, with 7 bases between. CDR3 length: 13 amino acids. In germline, CDR1 is LGHDT, CDR2 YNNKEL (reference sequence). The DNA for the CDR3 is TGTGCCAGCAGCCAAGCCCTTGGAGATACGCAGTATTTT. It codes for CASSQALGDTQYF.

This clonotype was seen just once. This chain links TRBV2 with TRBJ2-3; unclear D gene. The CDR3 is made up of 11 amino acids. Deletions cut 7 bases from V and 5 bases from J, with 7 bases between. Germline CDR1 and CDR2: SNHLY and FYNNEI. CDR3 sequence reads: CASTTKDTQYF. The CDR3 DNA follows: TGTGCCAGCACAACCAAAGATACGCAGTATTTT.

J is TRBJ2-4 and V is TRBV3-1, with D unresolved. Trimming pared 0 bases from V and 0 bases from J, leaving 9 bases between. Germline V CDR1 and CDR2: LGHDT, YNNKEL (reference sequence). CDR3 length: 16 amino acids. The chain's CDR3 is CASSQDMSLAKNIQYF. DNA of the CDR3: TGTGCCAGCAGCCAAGATATGTCCTTAGCCAAAAACATTCAGTACTTC.

The chain couples TRBV30 to TRBJ2-1; D is unresolved. Trimming left V 0 bases short and J 10 bases short, with 7 bases between. Germline CDR1 and CDR2: GTSNPN and SVGIG (reference sequence). This CDR3 region has 11 residues. The CDR3: CAWSVRAEQFF. The DNA for the CDR3 is TGTGCCTGGAGTGTACGAGCAGAGCAGTTCTTC.

The chain combines TRBV19 with TRBJ2-3, with no clear D. The CDR3 sequence is 15 residues long. CDR1 and CDR2 from the germline V gene are LNHDA and SQIVND (reference sequence). The V and J ends lost 1 base and 3 bases respectively, with 11 bases between them. CDR3 bases: TGTGCCAGTAGTATAGTTGCGGAACCAACAGATACGCAGTATTTT. It translates to CASSIVAEPTDTQYF.

The chain joins TRBV3-1 to TRBJ1-1; 7 nucleotides line up with TRBD1. CDR1 is LGHDT and CDR2 is YNNKEL in the germline V gene (reference sequence). CDR3 length equals 13 residues. J was trimmed by 8 bases and V by 4 bases; bases with no gene match: 7. This CDR3 is CASSRDRDGEAFF. CDR3 DNA sequence: TGTGCCAGCAGCCGCGACAGGGACGGGGAAGCTTTCTTT.

V and J are TRBV20-1 and TRBJ2-5, with a weak D call TRBD1 (6 bases). The CDR3 is made up of 14 amino acids. Germline loops: CDR1 DFQATT, CDR2 SNEGSKA (reference sequence). The germline V and J ends were trimmed by 2 bases and 7 bases, with 17 bases remaining between them. The CDR3 spells CSARTGTEGVTQYF. The CDR3 nucleotides are TGCAGTGCTAGAACCGGGACCGAGGGGGTGACCCAGTACTTC.

The rearrangement links TRBV3-1 to TRBJ2-7, with TRBD2 as a possible D gene (5 bases). The CDR3 is made up of 12 amino acids. The V end lost 2 bases, the J end lost 5 bases, and 7 bases lay between the germline ends. Per the germline V gene, CDR1 is LGHDT and CDR2 is YNNKEL (reference sequence). This chain's CDR3 is CASSQFGDEQYF. The CDR3 DNA reads TGTGCCAGCAGCCAATTCGGGGACGAGCAGTACTTC.

CDR3 sequence (DNA): TGTGCCAGCAGCCCCGAGGGACTAGCGGGGACCCACACCGGGGAGCTGTTTTTT. Encoded protein: CASSPEGLAGTHTGELFF. This sequence joins TRBV7-2 and TRBJ2-2; 13 bases are a match to TRBD2. The junction had 9 bases not matched to a gene; V was cut back by 5 bases and J by 3 bases. Germline loops: CDR1 SGHTA, CDR2 FQGNSA. CDR3 length equals 18 residues.

The chain carries TRBV9 and TRBJ2-2; D remains ambiguous. V gave up 5 bases and J gave up 7 bases, with 12 bases separating them. Germline values: CDR1 SGDLS, CDR2 YYNGEE. The CDR3 contains 13 residues. The CDR3: CASRGSRDGELFF. In DNA, the CDR3 is TGTGCCAGCAGAGGTAGCCGTGACGGGGAGCTGTTTTTT.

This clonotype was observed a single time. This rearrangement joins TRBV4-1 to TRBJ2-2; D is unresolved. V lost 6 bases and J lost 1, with 6 bases in between. This CDR3 spans 13 amino acids. The germline V gene has CDR1 MGHRA and CDR2 YSYEKL. Here the CDR3 reads CASRRQNTGELFF. The CDR3 DNA sequence: TGCGCCAGCAGGCGACAGAACACCGGGGAGCTGTTTTTT.

V is TRBV5-4 and J is TRBJ1-2, with TRBD1 matching over 9 bases. Germline V gene lookup returns CDR1 SGHNT and CDR2 YYREEE (reference sequence). The CDR3 totals 13 residues. The junction had 1 base not matched to a gene; V was cut back by 0 bases and J by 7 bases. The CDR3 reads CASSLADRGGYTF. CDR3 DNA: TGTGCCAGCAGCTTGGCGGACAGGGGTGGCTACACCTTC.

J is TRBJ2-5 and V is TRBV7-8; D is ambiguous. Germline CDR1 and CDR2: SGHVS and FQNEAQ. This CDR3 region has 14 residues. V gave up 5 bases and J gave up 2 bases, with 12 bases separating them. The CDR3 DNA sequence: TGTGCCAGCAGCCCCACTGAGAGTCAAGAGACCCAGTACTTC. This translates into CASSPTESQETQYF. The variable domain in full, with the rest retrieved from reference TRBV7-8 and TRBJ2-5, is GAGVSQSPRYKVAKRGQDVALRCDPISGHVSLFWYQQALGQGPEFLTYFQNEAQLDKSGLPSDRFFAERPEGSVSTLKIQRTQQEDSAVYLCASSPTESQETQYFGPGTRLLVL.

This clonotype occurred a few times. The genes are TRBV3-1 and TRBJ1-6; 10 nucleotides match TRBD1. CDR3 length: 15 amino acids. CDR1 and CDR2 from the germline V gene are LGHDT and YNNKEL (reference sequence). Germline trimming cut 3 bases from V and 7 bases from J; bases unmatched to any gene: 3. Here the CDR3 reads CASSHGGQGNSPLHF. CDR3 DNA sequence: TGTGCCAGCAGCCATGGGGGACAGGGGAATTCACCCCTCCACTTT. The full variable domain, with the rest looked up from reference TRBV3-1 and TRBJ1-6, is DTAVSQTPKYLVTQMGNDKSIKCEQNLGHDTMYWYKQDSKKFLKIMFSYNNKELIINETVPNRFSPKSPDKAHLNLHINSLELGDSAVYFCASSHGGQGNSPLHFGNGTRLTVT.

The gene calls are TRBV9 and TRBJ2-2; 8 bases are shared with TRBD2. Losses at the gene ends were 0 bases for V and 7 bases for J; bases not matched to a gene: 8. Per germline, CDR1 SGDLS and CDR2 YYNGEE. This CDR3 comprises 16 residues. CDR3 sequence (DNA): TGTGCCAGCAGCGTAGTAACGGGGGGGCTGAGCGGGGAGCTGTTTTTT. It yields the protein CASSVVTGGLSGELFF.

The chain links TRBV24-1 to TRBJ1-2; D is perhaps TRBD1 (5 bases). Trimming removed 3 bases from V and 10 bases from J, with 11 bases in between. The CDR3 is made up of 12 amino acids. Germline-derived CDR1 and CDR2 are KGHDR and SFDVKD. The CDR3 spells CATSDRTGYYTF. In DNA form, the CDR3 reads TGTGCCACCAGTGATCGCACAGGTTACTACACCTTC.

The chain is built from TRBV12-3 or TRBV12-4 and TRBJ1-2; 9 bases agree with TRBD1. The length of the CDR3 is 16 residues. Trimming removed 1 base from V and 7 bases from J; junction bases left unmatched: 10. The CDR3 nucleotides read TGTGCCAGCAGTTTAGGGATCCGGGACAGGGAGGTTGGCTACACCTTC. It specifies CASSLGIRDREVGYTF.

With respect to this clonotype: The junction departs from the called germline gene at one end, perhaps through a read error. The chain combines TRBV5-1 with TRBJ2-5, with a tentative D call TRBD1 (6 bases). The CDR3 is 14 amino acids. CDR1 and CDR2 (germline): SGHRS, YFSETQ. The CDR3 DNA follows: TGCGCCAGCAGCCCCGGGGACACAAGAGAGAGCCAGTACTTC. It encodes CASSPGDTRESQYF.

This chain connects TRBV20-1 to TRBJ2-3, with 11 bases identical to TRBD2. Unmatched junction bases numbered 5, after V lost 4 bases and J lost 5 bases. Germline-derived CDR1 and CDR2 are DFQATT and SNEGSKA (reference sequence). CDR3 length: 14 amino acids. CDR3 sequence (DNA): TGCAGTGCTAATAGCGGGGGGGCAGGAGATACGCAGTATTTT. Amino acid sequence: CSANSGGAGDTQYF.

The CDR3 nucleotides read TGCAGTGCTAGACCACGGGAGACAGCCTACGAGCAGTACTTC. Protein sequence: CSARPRETAYEQYF. The chain links TRBV20-1 to TRBJ2-7; TRBD2 might be the D (6 bases). Looked up from germline, CDR1 is DFQATT and CDR2 is SNEGSKA (reference sequence). The V end lost 2 bases, the J end lost 2 bases, and 13 bases lay between the germline ends. The length of the CDR3 is 14 residues.

This chain joins TRBV16 and TRBJ2-5, with no clear D. V dropped 1 base and J dropped 5 bases, with 8 bases sitting between them. Germline V gene sequence: CDR1 KGHSY, CDR2 FQNENV. This CDR3 has 13 residues. CDR3 nucleotides: TGTGCCAGCAGCCAATTAAGGGCGGAGACCCAGTACTTC. Amino acids: CASSQLRAETQYF.

The rearrangement links TRBV14 to TRBJ2-7, with D unclear. Germline CDR1 reads SGHDN; CDR2 reads FVKESK. Trimming left V 6 bases short and J 3 bases short, with 12 bases between. The length of the CDR3 is 13 residues. The CDR3 loop reads CASSVRVNYEQYF. The CDR3 DNA reads as TGTGCCAGCAGTGTGAGAGTCAACTACGAGCAGTACTTC.

CDR3 amino acids: CASSVQDRKETQYF. Written as DNA, the CDR3 is TGTGCCAGCAGCGTACAAGACAGGAAAGAGACCCAGTACTTC. This chain joins TRBV9 and TRBJ2-5; a weak D match, TRBD1 (6 bases). The CDR3 is 14 amino acids. Germline CDR1 reads SGDLS; CDR2 reads YYNGEE. V was clipped by 1 base and J by 3 bases, with 10 bases between them. Using reference TRBV9 and TRBJ2-5 for the parts outside the CDR3, the full variable domain is DSGVTQTPKHLITATGQRVTLRCSPRSGDLSVYWYQQSLDQGLQFLIQYYNGEERAKGNILERFSAQQFPDLHSELNLSSLELGDSALYFCASSVQDRKETQYFGPGTRLLVL.

This sequence joins TRBV29-1 and TRBJ2-2; D is unresolved. CDR3 size: 12 residues. V was shortened by 7 bases and J by 3 bases, with 9 bases between the two germline ends. Germline-derived CDR1 and CDR2 are SQVTM and ANQGSEA. CDR3 in DNA: TGCAGCGGTTGGGCCTACACCGGGGAGCTGTTTTTT. Translated: CSGWAYTGELFF.

This clonotype has only a few counts. The rearrangement uses TRBV29-1 and TRBJ1-2, with 9 bases aligning to TRBD1. V was clipped by 7 bases and J by 2 bases; unmatched bases: 5. The CDR3 is made up of 13 amino acids. CDR1 is SQVTM and CDR2 is ANQGSEA in the germline V gene. Here the CDR3 reads CSAGQGSNYGYTF. CDR3 sequence (DNA): TGCAGCGCCGGACAGGGGTCAAACTATGGCTACACCTTC.

This clonotype has just one count. The V call is TRBV14, the J call TRBJ2-7; D is uncertain. The CDR3 totals 11 residues. Trimming took 1 base from V and 6 from J, leaving 4 bases between them. Germline CDR1 and CDR2: SGHDN and FVKESK. The CDR3 DNA is TGTGCCAGCAGCCAAGTGGCCGAGCAGTACTTC. Encoded protein: CASSQVAEQYF.

This rearrangement joins TRBV5-1 to TRBJ2-7, with no clear D. Germline V CDR1 and CDR2: SGHRS, YFSETQ. The CDR3 is made up of 20 amino acids. V was shortened by 4 bases and J by 0 bases, with 29 bases between the two germline ends. The CDR3 reads CASSPAHVSTPLKGSYEQYF. CDR3 nucleotides: TGCGCCAGCAGCCCGGCACATGTGAGCACTCCGTTGAAAGGCTCCTACGAGCAGTACTTC.